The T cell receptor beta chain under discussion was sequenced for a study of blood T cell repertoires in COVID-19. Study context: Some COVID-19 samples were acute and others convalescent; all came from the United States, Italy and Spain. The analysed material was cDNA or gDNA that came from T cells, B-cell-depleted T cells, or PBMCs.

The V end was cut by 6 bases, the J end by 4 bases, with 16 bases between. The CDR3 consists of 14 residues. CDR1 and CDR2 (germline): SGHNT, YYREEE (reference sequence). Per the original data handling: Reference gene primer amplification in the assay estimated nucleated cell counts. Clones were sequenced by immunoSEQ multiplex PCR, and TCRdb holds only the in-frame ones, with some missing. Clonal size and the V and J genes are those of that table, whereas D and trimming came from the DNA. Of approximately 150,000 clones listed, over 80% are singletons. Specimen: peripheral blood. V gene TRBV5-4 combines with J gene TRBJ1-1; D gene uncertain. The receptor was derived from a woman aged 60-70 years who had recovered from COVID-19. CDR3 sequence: CASTQPGGRTEAFF. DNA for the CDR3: TGTGCCAGCACACAACCGGGAGGGCGCACTGAAGCTTTCTTT.